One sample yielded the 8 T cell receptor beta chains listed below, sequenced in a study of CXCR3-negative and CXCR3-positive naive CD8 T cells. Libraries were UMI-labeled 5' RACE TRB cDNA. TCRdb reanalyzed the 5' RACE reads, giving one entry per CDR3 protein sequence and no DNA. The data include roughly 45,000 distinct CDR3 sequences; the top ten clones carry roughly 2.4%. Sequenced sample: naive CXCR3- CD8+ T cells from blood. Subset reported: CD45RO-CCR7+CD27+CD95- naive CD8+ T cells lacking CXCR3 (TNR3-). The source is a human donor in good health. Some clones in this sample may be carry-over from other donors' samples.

The CDR3 protein is CASSLGGNGGLFF. V usage is TRBV7-2 and J usage is TRBJ2-2. Germline CDR1 is SGHTA and CDR2 is FQGNSA. The CDR3 has 13 residues. Together with reference TRBV7-2 and TRBJ2-2, the CDR3 gives the full variable domain: GAGVSQSPSNKVTEKGKDVELRCDPISGHTALYWYRQSLGQGLEFLIYFQGNSAPDKSGLPSDRFSAERTGGSVSTLTIQRTQQEDSAVYLCASSLGGNGGLFFGEGSRLTVL.

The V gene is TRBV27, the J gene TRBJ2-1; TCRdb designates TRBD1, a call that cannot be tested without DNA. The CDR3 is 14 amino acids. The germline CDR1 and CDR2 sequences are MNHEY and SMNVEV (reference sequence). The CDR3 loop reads CASSLGVHYNEQFF.

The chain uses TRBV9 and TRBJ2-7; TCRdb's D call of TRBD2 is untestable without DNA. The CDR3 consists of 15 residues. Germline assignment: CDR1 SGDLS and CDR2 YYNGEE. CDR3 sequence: CASSPSGGGYYEQYF.

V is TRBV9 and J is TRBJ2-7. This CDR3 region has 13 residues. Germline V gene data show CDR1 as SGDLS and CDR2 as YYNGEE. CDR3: CASSVGVTYEQYF. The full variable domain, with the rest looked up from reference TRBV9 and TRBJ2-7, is DSGVTQTPKHLITATGQRVTLRCSPRSGDLSVYWYQQSLDQGLQFLIQYYNGEERAKGNILERFSAQQFPDLHSELNLSSLELGDSALYFCASSVGVTYEQYFGPGTRLTVT.

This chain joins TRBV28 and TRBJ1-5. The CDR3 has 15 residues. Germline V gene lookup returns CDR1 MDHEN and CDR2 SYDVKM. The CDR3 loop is CASSLPVMGNQPQHF.

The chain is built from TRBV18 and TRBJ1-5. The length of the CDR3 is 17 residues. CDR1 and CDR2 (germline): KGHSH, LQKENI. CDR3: CASSPGRRINSNQPQHF.

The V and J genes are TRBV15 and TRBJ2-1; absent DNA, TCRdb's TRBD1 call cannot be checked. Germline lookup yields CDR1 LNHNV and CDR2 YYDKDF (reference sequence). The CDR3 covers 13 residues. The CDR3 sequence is CATAPHPSNEQFF.

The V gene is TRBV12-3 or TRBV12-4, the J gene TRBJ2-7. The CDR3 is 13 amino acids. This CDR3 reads CASTGSSLGEQYF.